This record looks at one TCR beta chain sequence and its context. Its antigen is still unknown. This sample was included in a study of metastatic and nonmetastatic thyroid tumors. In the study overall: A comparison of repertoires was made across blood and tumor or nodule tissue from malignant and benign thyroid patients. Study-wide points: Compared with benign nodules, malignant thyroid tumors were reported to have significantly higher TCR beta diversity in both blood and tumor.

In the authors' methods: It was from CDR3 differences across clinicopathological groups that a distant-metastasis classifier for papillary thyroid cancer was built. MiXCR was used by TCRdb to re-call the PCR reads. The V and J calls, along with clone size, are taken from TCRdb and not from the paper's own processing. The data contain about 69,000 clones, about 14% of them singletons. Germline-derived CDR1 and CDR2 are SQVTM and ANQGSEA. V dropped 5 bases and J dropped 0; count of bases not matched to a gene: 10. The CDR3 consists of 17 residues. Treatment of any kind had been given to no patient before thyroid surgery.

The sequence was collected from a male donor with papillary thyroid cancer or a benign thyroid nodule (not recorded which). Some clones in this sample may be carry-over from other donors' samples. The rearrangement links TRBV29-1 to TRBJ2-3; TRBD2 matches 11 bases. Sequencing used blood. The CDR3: CSVQPGLAVLSTDTQYF. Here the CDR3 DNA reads TGCAGCGTTCAACCGGGACTAGCGGTCCTTAGCACAGATACGCAGTATTTT.